These T cell receptor beta chains were read from a single sample in a study of T cell responses to AZD1222 COVID-19 vaccine. Produced via immunoSEQ multiplex PCR; TCRdb's table is partial and in-frame only. The top ten hold 5% to 7% of the sample, which has 150,000 to 200,000 clones, around 89% seen once. The sequencing used peripheral blood, collected on day 0 of AZD1222 vaccination. Receptors originate from an adult in good health. Each CDR3 is given with its conserved first and last residue. D genes are given only for firm matches. Rows give clone size only sometimes, using once, few, many, or a class for an expanded clone.

j_call	v_call	clone_size	d_call	cdr3_nt	cdr3_aa
TRBJ2-5	TRBV6-5	-	-	TGTGCCAGCACCCAAGGGCAGGCGGGAGAGACCCAGTACTTC	CASTQGQAGETQYF
TRBJ2-7	TRBV6-5	-	TRBD1	TGTGCCAGCTCGCGGGACAGGGACGGATACGAGCAGTACTTC	CASSRDRDGYEQYF
TRBJ1-2	TRBV9	-	TRBD1	TGTGCCAGCAGCTTCGGACAGGTTGGGACCTATGGCTACACCTTC	CASSFGQVGTYGYTF
TRBJ2-7	TRBV6-2/TRBV6-3	once	-	TGTGCCAGCAGTTACGAGGGGGGAGCCTACGAGCAGTACTTC	CASSYEGGAYEQYF
TRBJ2-3	TRBV3-1/TRBV3-2	-	TRBD2	TGTGCCAGCAATATAGCGGGGAGAAACACAGATACGCAGTATTTT	CASNIAGRNTDTQYF
TRBJ2-1	TRBV19	-	-	TGTGCCAGTAGTAGCCACGAGGGAAACTACAATGAGCAGTTCTTC	CASSSHEGNYNEQFF
TRBJ1-5	TRBV2	-	-	TGTGCCAGCAGTACCCTGGGGACGGGAGGTAATCAGCCCCAGCATTTT	CASSTLGTGGNQPQHF
TRBJ1-2	TRBV6-4	-	TRBD1	TGTGCCAGCAGTGAGGAACAGGGGGTAGCTGGCTACACCTTC	CASSEEQGVAGYTF
TRBJ1-2	TRBV11-2	-	-	TGTGCCAGCAGCCGCGACGGTAACTATGGCTACACCTTC	CASSRDGNYGYTF
TRBJ2-1	TRBV19	-	TRBD2	TGTGCCAGTAGTCCAAGACTAGCGGGGGGGATGTACAATGAGCAGTTCTTC	CASSPRLAGGMYNEQFF
TRBJ2-1	TRBV7-8	-	-	TGTGCCAGCAGCTTGGTGCGTCTAGCGCCCTACAATGAGCAGTTCTTC	CASSLVRLAPYNEQFF
TRBJ1-4	TRBV5-5	-	TRBD1	TGTGCCAGCGGATCACAGACAGGGGGCGTCGTAACTAATGAAAAACTGTTTTTT	CASGSQTGGVVTNEKLFF
TRBJ2-5	TRBV4-1	-	-	TGCGCCAGCAGCCCCTATCCCAGCGATGGGGGCCAAGAGACCCAGTACTTC	CASSPYPSDGGQETQYF
TRBJ1-2	TRBV2	-	TRBD1	TGTGCCAGCAGTGAAGGGCCGACAGGGAACTATGGCTACACCTTC	CASSEGPTGNYGYTF
TRBJ2-1	TRBV5-1	once	-	TGCGCCAGCAGCCCAGGGTCCTCCTACAATGAGCAGTTCTTC	CASSPGSSYNEQFF
TRBJ2-3	TRBV10-3	-	TRBD2	TGTGCCATCAGAGGAGGGTCTAGCGGGGGTGGAGATACGCAGTATTTT	CAIRGGSSGGGDTQYF
TRBJ2-1	TRBV5-1	-	-	TGCGCCAGCAGCTTGGAGGGCAGGAAGAACAATGAGCAGTTCTTC	CASSLEGRKNNEQFF
TRBJ2-5	TRBV5-1	-	TRBD2	TGCGCCAGCAGCCAACTAGCGGGAGGGGAGACCCAGTACTTC	CASSQLAGGETQYF
TRBJ2-1	TRBV19	-	TRBD2	TGTGCCAGTAGTATCGCGGGGGGTTCCTACAATGAGCAGTTCTTC	CASSIAGGSYNEQFF
TRBJ2-5	TRBV30	-	TRBD2	TGTGCCTGGAGTCCCCCGGGGACTAGCGGGAGGACGAGTGTTGGGTACTTC	CAWSPPGTSGRTSVGYF
TRBJ1-5	TRBV18	-	-	TGTGCCAGCTCACAACTAACAGGAGGCAATCAGCCCCAGCATTTT	CASSQLTGGNQPQHF
TRBJ2-3	TRBV6-6	-	-	TGTGCCAGCATTCCGCGGGGGCGCACAGATACGCAGTATTTT	CASIPRGRTDTQYF
TRBJ2-3	TRBV5-1	-	TRBD2	TGCGCCAGCAGCCGGGGACTAGCGGGGGGCACAGATACGCAGTATTTT	CASSRGLAGGTDTQYF
TRBJ1-2	TRBV11-2	-	-	TGTGCCAGCAGCGTCGGGGGGGGTTTAAACGGCTACACCTTC	CASSVGGGLNGYTF
TRBJ2-2	TRBV5-1	-	TRBD1	TGCGCCAGCTCGGGACAGTACTACACCGGGGAGCTGTTTTTT	CASSGQYYTGELFF
TRBJ2-1	TRBV5-4	once	TRBD2	TGTGCCAGCAGCTTGGCTAGCGGGGGGGTAAATGAGCAGTTCTTC	CASSLASGGVNEQFF
TRBJ1-6	TRBV25-1	-	-	TGTGCCAGCAGTGATCCGGGGGCCTATAATTCACCCCTCCACTTT	CASSDPGAYNSPLHF
TRBJ2-5	TRBV6-5	-	-	TGTGCCAGCAGCACTTCTAGCGCGGAGACCCAGTACTTC	CASSTSSAETQYF
TRBJ2-5	TRBV10-3	-	TRBD2	TGTGCCATCAGCCCGGCGGCTAGCGGAGGAGAGACCCAGTACTTC	CAISPAASGGETQYF
TRBJ2-1	TRBV10-3	once	-	TGTGCCATCGGACGGAGCTCCCTCGATGAGCAGTTCTTC	CAIGRSSLDEQFF
TRBJ1-1	TRBV7-2	-	-	TGTGCCAGCAGCTCAGGACGGAACACTGAAGCTTTCTTT	CASSSGRNTEAFF
TRBJ2-1	TRBV7-9	-	-	TGTGCCAGCAGCCACCCCCGGGACCCCAGCTCCTACAATGAGCAGTTCTTC	CASSHPRDPSSYNEQFF
TRBJ2-5	TRBV24-1	-	-	TGTGCCACCAGTGTCGCAGGGCGAGAGACCCAGTACTTC	CATSVAGRETQYF
TRBJ2-5	TRBV10-3	-	-	TGTGCCACTGCTAAGGGGCGGACTAATGAGGTGGAGACCCAGTACTTC	CATAKGRTNEVETQYF
TRBJ2-7	TRBV4-1	-	-	TGCGCCAGCAGCCAATTCTGGGGGGGCCAGGGGTACGAGCAGTACTTC	CASSQFWGGQGYEQYF
TRBJ1-6	TRBV30	-	-	TGTGCCTGGAGGTACCCAGGTTATAATTCACCCCTCCACTTT	CAWRYPGYNSPLHF
TRBJ2-7	TRBV29-1	few	TRBD2	TGCAGCGTTGTGCGGGGGGGCTCCTACGAGCAGTACTTC	CSVVRGGSYEQYF
TRBJ2-1	TRBV3-1/TRBV3-2	-	-	TGTGCCAGCAGCCAAGAAGGAGGGACCTACAATGAGCAGTTCTTC	CASSQEGGTYNEQFF
TRBJ2-3	TRBV15	-	-	TGTGCCACCAGCCCCTCCACAGATACGCAGTATTTT	CATSPSTDTQYF
TRBJ1-5	TRBV28	once	-	TGTGCCAGCAGCCGTGCCCCCCTAGGAATTAGCAATCAGCCCCAGCATTTT	CASSRAPLGISNQPQHF
TRBJ2-7	TRBV9	-	-	TGTGCCAGCAGCGTAAGGGACAAGATCTCCGAGCAGTACTTC	CASSVRDKISEQYF
TRBJ1-6	TRBV28	-	-	TGTGCCAGCTCTACGCCCCAGGGGCATAATTCACCCCTCCACTTT	CASSTPQGHNSPLHF
TRBJ1-3	TRBV6-5	once	-	TGTGCCAGCAGTTACGCCGGGATCTCTGGAAACACCATATATTTT	CASSYAGISGNTIYF
TRBJ2-7	TRBV6-4	-	-	TGTGCCACCATCATACCCCGAACCTACAGGGCTCCCCTATACGAGCAGTACTTC	CATIIPRTYRAPLYEQYF
TRBJ2-3	TRBV27	few	-	TGTGCCAGCAGTTTAGCGGACTACCACACAGATACGCAGTATTTT	CASSLADYHTDTQYF
TRBJ2-1	TRBV6-2/TRBV6-3	-	-	TGTGCCAGCAGTTACCTTCTGAGCGGCTCCTACAATGAGCAGTTCTTC	CASSYLLSGSYNEQFF
TRBJ2-3	TRBV5-4	-	-	TGTGCCAGCAGCCTCCCCAACACAGATACGCAGTATTTT	CASSLPNTDTQYF
TRBJ1-3	TRBV3-1/TRBV3-2	-	TRBD1	TGTGCCAGCAGCTCGACAGGGGGCTCGGGCACCATATATTTT	CASSSTGGSGTIYF
TRBJ2-5	TRBV7-9	-	-	TGTGCCAGCAGCTTAGTAGGGGAAAAGACCCAGTACTTC	CASSLVGEKTQYF
TRBJ1-5	TRBV30	-	-	TGTGCCTGGAGTCGGTCCGATAGCAATCAGCCCCAGCATTTT	CAWSRSDSNQPQHF
TRBJ2-7	TRBV7-2	-	TRBD2	TGTGCCAGCAGCTTAGGCGGGGGGGCCCCCTACGAGCAGTACTTC	CASSLGGGAPYEQYF
TRBJ2-3	TRBV2	-	-	TGTGCCAGCAGTTGGGACCTGGGAGCAGATACGCAGTATTTT	CASSWDLGADTQYF
TRBJ1-5	TRBV2	-	-	TGTGCCAGCAGTGACGATGCGGGGCGGGTTGGTCAGCCCCAGCATTTT	CASSDDAGRVGQPQHF
TRBJ2-3	TRBV14	-	TRBD2	TGTGCCAGCAGCCAGTCGGGACTAAGCACAGATACGCAGTATTTT	CASSQSGLSTDTQYF
TRBJ1-5	TRBV3-1/TRBV3-2	-	-	TGTGCCAGCAGCCAGGGGGAGCAACAGCCCCAGCATTTT	CASSQGEQQPQHF
TRBJ2-5	TRBV4-1	-	TRBD1	TGCGCCAGCAGCCACGGAGACAGGGACGGAGAGACCCAGTACTTC	CASSHGDRDGETQYF
TRBJ1-2	TRBV30	-	TRBD1	TGTGCCTGGAGCCCAGGGGGGAATGGCTACACCTTC	CAWSPGGNGYTF